This passage covers 8 T cell receptor beta chains from one sample sequenced in a study of cytomegalovirus exposure and HLA in healthy donors. Researchers ran the PCR with 60 Vbeta and 13 Jbeta primers. Sequencing used immunoSEQ multiplex PCR; TCRdb keeps in-frame clones, though not all of them. This table has 75,000 to 100,000 clones, 70% to 80% appearing once. Sequenced: PBMCs. These TCRs come from a man between 60 and 75 years old in good health and CMV-seronegative.

This clone showed up just a few times. This chain connects TRBV5-4 to TRBJ2-5, with 8 bases aligning to TRBD1. CDR3 size: 14 residues. J was trimmed by 2 bases and V by 0 bases; bases with no gene match: 0. Germline V gene sequence: CDR1 SGHNT, CDR2 YYREEE (reference sequence). The CDR3 region has the DNA TGTGCCAGCAGCTTGGGGGACAGGCAAGAGACCCAGTACTTC. This encodes CASSLGDRQETQYF.

The rearrangement links TRBV6-5 to TRBJ1-6; 8 nucleotides match TRBD1. The CDR3 is 15 amino acids. Trimming took 8 bases from V and 3 from J; bases not matched to a gene: 6. CDR1 MNHEY and CDR2 SVGAGI come from the germline V gene. CDR3 DNA: TGTGCCAGCCGTACAGGGGGAGACTATAATTCACCCCTCCACTTT. Protein sequence: CASRTGGDYNSPLHF.

Here the CDR3 reads CASSSRQYMNTEAFF. CDR3 nucleotides: TGTGCCAGCAGCTCTCGACAGTACATGAACACTGAAGCTTTCTTT. The chain uses TRBV13 and TRBJ1-1, with D possibly TRBD1 on 5 matching bases. This CDR3 comprises 15 residues. V lost 4 bases to trimming and J lost 0 bases, with 12 bases between them. Germline CDR1 PRHDT, CDR2 FYEKMQ (reference sequence).

This chain connects TRBV5-1 to TRBJ2-7; 7 bases line up with TRBD2. The V gene end was trimmed by 2 bases and the J gene end by 6 bases; junction bases not matched to a gene: 8. This CDR3 comprises 14 residues. Germline CDR1 and CDR2: SGHRS and YFSETQ. The CDR3, as DNA: TGCGCCAGCAGCTTAAGGCGGGAGTTCGCCGAGCAGTACTTC. Translating it yields CASSLRREFAEQYF. The full variable domain, in which reference TRBV5-1 and TRBJ2-7 provide the parts outside the CDR3, is KAGVTQTPRYLIKTRGQQVTLSCSPISGHRSVSWYQQTPGQGLQFLFEYFSETQRNKGNFPGRFSGRQFSNSRSEMNVSTLELGDSALYLCASSLRREFAEQYFGPGTRLTVT.

The CDR3 nucleotides read TGCGCCAGCACTAAACCCGGTAGCAATCAGCCCCAGCATTTT. Protein: CASTKPGSNQPQHF. The V and J genes are TRBV10-1 and TRBJ1-5, with D hard to call. Germline CDR1 WNHNN, CDR2 SYGVQD (reference sequence). The CDR3 consists of 14 residues. Trimming took 7 bases from V and 0 from J, leaving 10 bases between them.

This clone has only a few counts. V is TRBV10-3 and J is TRBJ2-3, with D perhaps matching TRBD2 (6 bases). The CDR3 has 13 amino acids. Germline assignment: CDR1 ENHRY and CDR2 SYGVKD. Trimming removed 0 bases at V and 9 bases at J, with 10 bases between. The CDR3 DNA sequence: TGTGCCATCAGTGAGTCGGGGGGAGAAACGCAGTATTTT. Amino acid sequence: CAISESGGETQYF.

By proportion, this clone is medium-sized. The chain carries TRBV2 and TRBJ2-5, with a possible D match to TRBD2 (8 bases). This CDR3 is built from 14 residues. Germline assignment: CDR1 SNHLY and CDR2 FYNNEI. V was pared by 7 bases and J by 10 bases, with 22 bases between. CDR3 protein: CASTPAGGQGDQYF. The CDR3 coding sequence is TGTGCCAGCACCCCGGCGGGGGGCCAGGGGGACCAGTACTTC. The whole variable domain, filled in from reference TRBV2 and TRBJ2-5, reads EPEVTQTPSHQVTQMGQEVILRCVPISNHLYFYWYRQILGQKVEFLVSFYNNEISEKSEIFDDQFSVERPDGSNFTLKIRSTKLEDSAMYFCASTPAGGQGDQYFGPGTRLLVL.

The gene calls are TRBV6-5 and TRBJ2-7; D ambiguous. Germline V gene sequence: CDR1 MNHEY, CDR2 SVGAGI. The CDR3 is 13 residues long. V was shortened by 8 bases and J by 1 base, with 12 bases between the two germline ends. CDR3 sequence: CASGRSQSYEQYF. The DNA of the CDR3 is TGTGCCAGCGGAAGGAGTCAGTCCTACGAGCAGTACTTC.